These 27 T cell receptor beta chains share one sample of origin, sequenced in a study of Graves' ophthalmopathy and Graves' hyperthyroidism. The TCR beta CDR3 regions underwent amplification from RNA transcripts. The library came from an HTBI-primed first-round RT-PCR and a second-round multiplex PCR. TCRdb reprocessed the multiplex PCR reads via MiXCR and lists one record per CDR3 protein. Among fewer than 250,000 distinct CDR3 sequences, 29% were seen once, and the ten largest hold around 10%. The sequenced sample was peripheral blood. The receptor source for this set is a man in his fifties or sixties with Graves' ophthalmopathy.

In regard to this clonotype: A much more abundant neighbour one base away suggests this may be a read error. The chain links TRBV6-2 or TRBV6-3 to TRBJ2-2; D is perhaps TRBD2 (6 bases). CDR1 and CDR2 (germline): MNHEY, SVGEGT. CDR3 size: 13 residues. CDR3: CASSSSDTGELLF. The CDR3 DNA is TGTGCCAGCAGTTCTAGCGACACCGGGGAGCTGCTTTTT.

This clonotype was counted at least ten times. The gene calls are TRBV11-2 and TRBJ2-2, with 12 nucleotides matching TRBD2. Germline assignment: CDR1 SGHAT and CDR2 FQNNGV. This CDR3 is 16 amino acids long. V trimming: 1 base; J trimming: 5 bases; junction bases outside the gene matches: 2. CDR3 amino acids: CASSLGLAGVTGELFF. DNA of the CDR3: TGTGCCAGCAGCTTAGGACTAGCGGGAGTAACCGGGGAGCTGTTTTTT.

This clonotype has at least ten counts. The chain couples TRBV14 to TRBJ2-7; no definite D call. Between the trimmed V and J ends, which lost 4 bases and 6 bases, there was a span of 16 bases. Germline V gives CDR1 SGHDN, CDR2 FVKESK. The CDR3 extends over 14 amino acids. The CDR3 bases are TGTGCCAGCAGCCCCGAAGATCGGTTTTTCGAGCAGTACTTC. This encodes CASSPEDRFFEQYF.

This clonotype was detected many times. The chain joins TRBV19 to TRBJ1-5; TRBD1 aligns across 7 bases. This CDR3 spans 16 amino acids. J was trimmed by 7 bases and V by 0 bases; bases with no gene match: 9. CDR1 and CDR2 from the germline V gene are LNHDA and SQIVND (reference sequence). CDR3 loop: CASSIDRPRGGQPQHF. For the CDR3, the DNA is TGTGCCAGTAGTATAGATCGTCCCAGGGGGGGGCAGCCCCAGCATTTT. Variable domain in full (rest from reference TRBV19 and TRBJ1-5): DGGITQSPKYLFRKEGQNVTLSCEQNLNHDAMYWYRQDPGQGLRLIYYSQIVNDFQKGDIAEGYSVSREKKESFPLTVTSAQKNPTAFYLCASSIDRPRGGQPQHFGDGTRLSIL.

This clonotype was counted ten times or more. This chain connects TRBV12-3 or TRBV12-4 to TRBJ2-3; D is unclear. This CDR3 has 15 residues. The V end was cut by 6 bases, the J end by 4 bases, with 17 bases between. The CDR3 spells CASSSSTGTSDTQYF. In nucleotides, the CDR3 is TGTGCCAGCAGCAGTAGTACCGGAACGTCAGATACGCAGTATTTT.

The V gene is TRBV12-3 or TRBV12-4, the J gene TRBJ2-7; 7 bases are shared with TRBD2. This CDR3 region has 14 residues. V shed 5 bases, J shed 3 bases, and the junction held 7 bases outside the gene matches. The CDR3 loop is CASSPTGLRYEQYF. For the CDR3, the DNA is TGTGCCAGCAGTCCCACGGGACTACGCTACGAGCAGTACTTC.

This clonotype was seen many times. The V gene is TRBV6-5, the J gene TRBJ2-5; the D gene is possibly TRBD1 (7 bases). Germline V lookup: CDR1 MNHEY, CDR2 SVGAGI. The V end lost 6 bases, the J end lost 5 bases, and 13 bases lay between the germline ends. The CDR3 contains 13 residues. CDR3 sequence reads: CASSRGTVETQYF. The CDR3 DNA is TGTGCCAGCAGCCGCGGGACAGTTGAGACCCAGTACTTC.

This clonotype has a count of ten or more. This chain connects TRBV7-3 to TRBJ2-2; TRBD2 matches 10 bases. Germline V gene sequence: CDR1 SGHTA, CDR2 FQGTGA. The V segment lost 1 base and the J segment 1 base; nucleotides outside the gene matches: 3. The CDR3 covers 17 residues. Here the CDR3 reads CASSLNLAGGNTGELFF. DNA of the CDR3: TGTGCCAGCAGCTTAAATTTAGCGGGAGGGAACACCGGGGAGCTGTTTTTT.

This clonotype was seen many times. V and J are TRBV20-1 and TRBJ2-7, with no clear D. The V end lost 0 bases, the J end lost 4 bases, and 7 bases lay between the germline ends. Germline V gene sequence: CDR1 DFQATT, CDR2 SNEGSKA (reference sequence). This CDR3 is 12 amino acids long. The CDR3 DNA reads TGCAGTGCTAGAGACGGTAGATACGAGCAGTACTTC. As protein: CSARDGRYEQYF.

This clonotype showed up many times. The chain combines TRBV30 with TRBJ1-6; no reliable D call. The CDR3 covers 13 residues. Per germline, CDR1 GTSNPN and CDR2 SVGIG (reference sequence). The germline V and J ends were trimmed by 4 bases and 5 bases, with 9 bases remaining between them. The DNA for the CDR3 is TGTGCCTGGAAGGAGCAGGATAATTCACCCCTCCACTTT. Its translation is CAWKEQDNSPLHF.

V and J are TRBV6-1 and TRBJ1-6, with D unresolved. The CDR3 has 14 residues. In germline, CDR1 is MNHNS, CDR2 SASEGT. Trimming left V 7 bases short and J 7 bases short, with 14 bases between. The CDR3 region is CASKNWAVNSPLHF. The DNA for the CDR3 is TGTGCCAGCAAGAATTGGGCAGTAAATTCACCCCTCCACTTT.

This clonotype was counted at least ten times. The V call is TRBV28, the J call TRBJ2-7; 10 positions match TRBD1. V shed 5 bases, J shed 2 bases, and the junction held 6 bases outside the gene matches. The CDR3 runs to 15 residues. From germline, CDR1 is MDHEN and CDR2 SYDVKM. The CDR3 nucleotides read TGTGCCAGCAGTACCCGGGACAGGGGCACCTACGAGCAGTACTTC. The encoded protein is CASSTRDRGTYEQYF. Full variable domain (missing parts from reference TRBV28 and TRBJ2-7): DVKVTQSSRYLVKRTGEKVFLECVQDMDHENMFWYRQDPGLGLRLIYFSYDVKMKEKGDIPEGYSVSREKKERFSLILESASTNQTSMYLCASSTRDRGTYEQYFGPGTRLTVT.

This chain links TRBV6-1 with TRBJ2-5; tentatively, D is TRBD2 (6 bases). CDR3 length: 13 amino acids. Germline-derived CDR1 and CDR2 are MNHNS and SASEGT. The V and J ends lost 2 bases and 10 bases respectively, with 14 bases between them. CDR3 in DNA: TGTGCCAGCAGTGAACCCCCCACGGGGGACCAGTACTTC. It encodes CASSEPPTGDQYF.

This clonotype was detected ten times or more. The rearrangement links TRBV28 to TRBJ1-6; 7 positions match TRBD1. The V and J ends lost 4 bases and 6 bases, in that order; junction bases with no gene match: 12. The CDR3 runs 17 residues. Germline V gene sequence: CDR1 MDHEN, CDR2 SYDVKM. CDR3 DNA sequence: TGTGCCAGCAGTTCAGACCGGGACAGCTATTTTAATTCACCCCTCCACTTT. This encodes CASSSDRDSYFNSPLHF. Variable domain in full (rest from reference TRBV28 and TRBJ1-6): DVKVTQSSRYLVKRTGEKVFLECVQDMDHENMFWYRQDPGLGLRLIYFSYDVKMKEKGDIPEGYSVSREKKERFSLILESASTNQTSMYLCASSSDRDSYFNSPLHFGNGTRLTVT.

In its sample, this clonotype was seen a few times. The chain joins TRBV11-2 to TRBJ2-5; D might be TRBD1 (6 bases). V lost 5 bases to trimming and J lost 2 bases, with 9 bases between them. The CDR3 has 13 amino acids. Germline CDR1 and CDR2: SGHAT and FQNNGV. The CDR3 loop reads CASSTGQQETQYF. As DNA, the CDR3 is TGTGCCAGCAGCACCGGACAGCAAGAGACCCAGTACTTC.

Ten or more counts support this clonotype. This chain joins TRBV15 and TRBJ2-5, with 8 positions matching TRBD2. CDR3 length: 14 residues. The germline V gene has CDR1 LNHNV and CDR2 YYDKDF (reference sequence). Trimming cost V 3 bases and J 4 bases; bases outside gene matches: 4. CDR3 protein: CATSSRGGGETQYF. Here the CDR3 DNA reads TGTGCCACCAGCAGTCGGGGGGGGGGAGAGACCCAGTACTTC.

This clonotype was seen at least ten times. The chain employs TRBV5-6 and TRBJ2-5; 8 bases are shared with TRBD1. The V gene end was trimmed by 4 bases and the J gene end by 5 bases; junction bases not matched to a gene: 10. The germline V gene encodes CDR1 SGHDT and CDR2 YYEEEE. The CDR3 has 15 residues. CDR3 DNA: TGTGCCAGCAGCCCCACCGGACAGGGATGGGAGACCCAGTACTTC. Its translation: CASSPTGQGWETQYF.

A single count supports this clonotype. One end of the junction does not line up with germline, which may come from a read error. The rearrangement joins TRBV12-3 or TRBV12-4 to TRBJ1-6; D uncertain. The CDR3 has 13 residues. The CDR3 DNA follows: TGTTCCAGCAGTTTACATGGTAATTCACCCCTCCACTTT. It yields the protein CSSSLHGNSPLHF.

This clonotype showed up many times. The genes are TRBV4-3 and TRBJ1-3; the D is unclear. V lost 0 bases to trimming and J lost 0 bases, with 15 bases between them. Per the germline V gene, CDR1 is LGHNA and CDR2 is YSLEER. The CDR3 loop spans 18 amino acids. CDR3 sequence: CASSQEWVKTGSGNTIYF. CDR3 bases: TGCGCCAGCAGCCAAGAGTGGGTGAAGACGGGCTCTGGAAACACCATATATTTT.

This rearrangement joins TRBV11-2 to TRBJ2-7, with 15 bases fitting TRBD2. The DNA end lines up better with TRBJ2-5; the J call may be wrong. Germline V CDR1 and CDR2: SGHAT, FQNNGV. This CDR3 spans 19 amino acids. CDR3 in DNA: TGTGCCAGCAGCTTAGATTTGCTGGGACTAGCGGGAGGTCGAGAGACCCAGTACTTC. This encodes CASSLDLLGLAGGRETQYF.

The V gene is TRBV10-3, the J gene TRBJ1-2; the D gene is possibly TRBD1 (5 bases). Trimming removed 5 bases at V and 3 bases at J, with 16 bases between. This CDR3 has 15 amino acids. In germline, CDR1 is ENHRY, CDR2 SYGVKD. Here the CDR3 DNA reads TGTGCCATCAGTCTGGGGAGAGTGGGGGACTATGGCTACACCTTC. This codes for CAISLGRVGDYGYTF.

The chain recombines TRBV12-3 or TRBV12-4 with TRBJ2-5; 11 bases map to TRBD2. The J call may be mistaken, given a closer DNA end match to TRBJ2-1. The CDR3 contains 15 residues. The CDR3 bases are TGTGCCAGCAGTTTTCTAGCGGGAGGCCCCAATGAGCAGTTCTTC. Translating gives CASSFLAGGPNEQFF.

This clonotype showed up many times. The chain's CDR3 is CASSPPLLGTQYF. The CDR3 DNA sequence: TGTGCCAGCAGCCCCCCTTTACTTGGTACGCAGTATTTT. The genes are TRBV12-3 or TRBV12-4 and TRBJ2-3; D unresolved. This CDR3 region has 13 residues. The V end was cut by 6 bases, the J end by 8 bases, with 15 bases between.

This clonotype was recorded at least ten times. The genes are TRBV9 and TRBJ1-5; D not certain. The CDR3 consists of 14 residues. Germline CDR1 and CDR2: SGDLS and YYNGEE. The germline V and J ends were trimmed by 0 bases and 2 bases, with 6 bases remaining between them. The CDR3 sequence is CASSVGEGNQPQHF. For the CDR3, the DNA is TGTGCCAGCAGCGTAGGGGAGGGCAATCAGCCCCAGCATTTT.

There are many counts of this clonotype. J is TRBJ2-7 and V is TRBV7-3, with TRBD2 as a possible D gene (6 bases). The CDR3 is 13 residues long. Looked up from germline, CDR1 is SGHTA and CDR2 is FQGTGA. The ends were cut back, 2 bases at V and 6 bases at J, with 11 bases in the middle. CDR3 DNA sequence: TGTGCCAGCAGCTTATCCGGGAGCGGCGAGCAGTACTTC. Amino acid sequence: CASSLSGSGEQYF.

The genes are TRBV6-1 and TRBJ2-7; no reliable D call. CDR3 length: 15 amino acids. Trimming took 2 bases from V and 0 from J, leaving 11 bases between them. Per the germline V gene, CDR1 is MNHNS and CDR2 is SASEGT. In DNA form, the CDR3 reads TGTGCCAGCAGTGAAATTGTGGGAAGCTCCTACGAGCAGTACTTC. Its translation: CASSEIVGSSYEQYF.

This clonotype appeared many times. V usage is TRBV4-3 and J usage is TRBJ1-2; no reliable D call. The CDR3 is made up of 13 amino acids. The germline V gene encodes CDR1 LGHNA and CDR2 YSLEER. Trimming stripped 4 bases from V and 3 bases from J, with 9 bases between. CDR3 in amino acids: CASSPGGDYGYTF. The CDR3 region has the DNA TGCGCCAGCAGCCCGGGTGGGGACTATGGCTACACCTTC.